This TCR beta chain stems from a study of T cell repertoires in cytomegalovirus infection (dated by TCRdb to about 2019). For context, the study as a whole: Recently identified HLA-C-restricted CMV epitopes, whose presentation resists viral immunomodulation, were targeted by peptide stimulations together with well-studied HLA-B-restricted epitopes. The HLA type of each donor mattered for the analysis, because public TCR beta signatures pointed to carriage of CMV infection along with the matching HLA type.

TCRdb records Illumina HiSeq 1500 as the sequencer. TCRdb reprocessed the public reads (quality trimming at Q25 with fastp, clone calling with MiXCR) and kept in-frame beta chains. CDR3 protein sequences are deduplicated, and each keeps its most common genes and DNA. Present in this sample are 650,000 to 850,000 distinct CDR3 sequences, about 27% of which were seen just once. Around 12% of the sample goes to the ten largest clones. The study at large found these results: Carriers of CMV infection plus the relevant HLA type were discriminated by the cumulative frequency of public TCR beta family members in the study cohort and in an independent approximately 400-donor cohort. In the ex vivo response, HLA-C-restricted CMV-specific TCR beta clonotypes were dominant, and in two of eight donors the single most frequent clonotype came from this HLA-C-restricted group.

The treatment or condition label, read with the paper, signifies: in vitro stimulation with specific CMV peptide epitopes to enrich CMV-specific T cells. The CDR3 measures 13 amino acids from cysteine to phenylalanine. Of the read, only the CDR3 DNA is kept; its 39 bases are in frame from base 1. V lost 4 bases and J lost 4 bases; the stretch between them is 12 bases long. According to the germline V gene, CDR1 reads SGHRS and CDR2 reads YFSETQ. About this clonotype: Its specific antigen is unknown. No qualities accompany the bases; no much larger clone lies one base away.

The clonotype was recovered from a human donor in good health (CMV status not recorded). Some clones in this sample may be carry-over from other donors' samples. The sequenced sample was cultured CD8+ T cells from PBMCs, obtained from culture after CMV antigen stimulation. The rearranged segments are TRBV5-1 and TRBJ2-7; TRBD2 is possibly the D segment (6 matching bases). CDR3 reads: CASSLYGTYEQYF. The sequenced DNA: TGCGCCAGCAGCCTGTATGGGACTTACGAGCAGTACTTC.